Sequencing of this T cell receptor (beta chain) was carried out in a study of human T cells and chemical hapten exposure. Study-wide results and limits: Versus controls, expanded TCRs had significantly more large CDR3 similarity clusters.

Original data processing: Samples had a median of approximately 89,000 TCRs, ranging roughly 23,224 to 690,600. TCRdb used MiXCR to reprocess the RACE reads, holding one entry per CDR3 protein. V and J calls and clone size were set by TCRdb, not the authors. The profile covers approximately 100,000 distinct CDR3 sequences, with more than 9.5% appearing a single time and roughly 3.5% taken by the ten largest. Concerning this clonotype itself: Its specificity is unknown.

The time point: patch test 1, 2 weeks after DPC sensitization. Treatment given: therapeutic diphenylcyclopropenone sensitization with weekly scalp DPC. Patches went on only after blood had been drawn each time. Total RNA was isolated from unfractionated whole blood. The CDR3 consists of 15 residues. The trim removed 6 bases at V and 4 bases at J, leaving 11 bases unmatched. In germline, CDR1 is MNHEY, CDR2 SMNVEV (reference sequence). The chain has TRBV27 and TRBJ1-2, with 7 nucleotides matching TRBD1. The input for sequencing was whole blood, taken in connection with sensitization to the hapten diphenylcyclopropenone (DPC). This receptor was taken from a woman in her thirties or forties with alopecia areata. Some clones in this sample may be carry-over from other donors' samples. CDR3 in amino acids: CASRTQWQGGYGYTF. For the CDR3, the DNA is TGTGCCAGCAGGACCCAGTGGCAGGGGGGCTATGGCTACACCTTC.